This entry is about one TCR beta chain. Its cognate antigen has yet to be identified. Within one base of it there is no much larger clone, and no base qualities were kept. Unstimulated CD4+ memory cells were also sequenced in three donor pairs, together with CD4+ naive, CD8+ TEMRA, CD8+ naive and CD8+ effector memory subsets. Sorted unstimulated T cells and proliferating T cells recovered from mixed lymphocyte reactions underwent TCRbeta CDR3 sequencing. Fresh whole blood from over 8 HLA-typed healthy donors was used to isolate PBMCs. Libraries were built with the immunoSEQ multiplex PCR assay. The deep sequencing platform assayed about 10^5 TCR templates per sample. Genomic DNA extracted from sorted T cells was used for TCRbeta CDR3 sequencing. On the study's bioinformatics: Clonal analysis of TCRbeta CDR3 data was done in the R programming language. Comparing unstimulated samples against CFSE-low samples taken after the reaction was how alloreactive CD4+ and CD8+ clones were defined. Regulatory or non-regulatory origin was assigned to alloreactive CD4+ clones by matching of sequences to sorted unstimulated Treg and non-Treg repertoires. TCRdb took over this immuneACCESS table, retaining in-frame rearrangements with V and J assigned. Such tables are incomplete; in checked studies, under half of the missing clones stem from an unresolved V gene, and the remainder is unexplained. V and J calls and clone size are those listed in that table; D and trimming were worked out from the DNA. Recorded for this sample are tens of thousands of clones; 95% to 97% of them occurred a single time. Jointly, the top ten make up over 0.6% of the sample.

The sample comes from a study of siplizumab effects on memory and regulatory T cells (dated by TCRdb to about 2019). General notes on the study: The study examined how the anti-CD2 antibody siplizumab affects alloreactive T-cell subsets in allogeneic mixed lymphocyte reactions built from human PBMCs.

The CDR3 runs 14 amino acids, cysteine and phenylalanine included. Of the read, only the CDR3 DNA is kept; its 42 bases are in frame from base 1. Trimming at the junction amounts to 1 base on V and 8 bases on J, and the germline ends lie 12 bases apart. According to the germline V gene (reference sequence), CDR1 reads MNHEY and CDR2 reads SMNVEV. Findings and caveats that apply to the study as a whole: For roughly 75-95% of proliferating CD4+ or CD8+ clones, no naive or memory phenotype could be assigned. Because sequences below about 10^-5 frequency were poorly captured, only a minor fraction of alloreactive clones could be mapped to unstimulated subsets. Unstimulated naive T cells appeared to be more diverse than memory T cells, and naive cells seemed to make a substantial contribution to the alloresponse. Among mappable alloreactive CD4+ clones, the Treg-derived fraction averaged around 63% with siplizumab versus roughly 30% in control reactions. Whether proliferating Tregs from siplizumab cultures were suppressive was not functionally confirmed. The cumulative frequency of alloreactive sequences that could be traced back to unstimulated CD4+ memory T cells was significantly reduced by siplizumab.

The sequence was collected from a human donor in good health. Sequenced sample: naive CD4+ T cells sorted from blood. Taken with the paper, the label for cell subset or site translates to: unstimulated naive T cells. The chain uses TRBV27 and TRBJ2-1; the D segment could be TRBD1, given 5 matching bases. The CDR3 loop reads CASSLLGRVHEQFF. In nucleotide form, the sequence is TGTGCCAGCAGTTTATTAGGCAGGGTCCATGAGCAGTTCTTC.